The 18 T cell receptor beta chains presented below share a single source sample, sequenced in a study of lymphopenia after photon versus proton radiotherapy (dated by TCRdb to the late 2010s). Libraries were built with the immunoSEQ multiplex PCR assay. In its TCRdb copy, this immuneACCESS table keeps in-frame sequences only and misses some clones. Where compared with another copy, unresolved V genes explain less than half of these, and the others have no known cause. Across this sample there are about 83,000 clones, with 83% seen only once. The ten biggest clones cover more than 1.2% of the sample. The starting material was peripheral blood, obtained from a patient treated with proton-based radiotherapy. All receptors come from a man aged 55-75 years with pancreatic cancer.

The rearrangement uses TRBV9 and TRBJ2-7; no definite D call. The V gene's germline CDR1 is SGDLS and CDR2 YYNGEE. V was cut by 4 bases and J by 4 bases, with 12 bases left in between. This CDR3 comprises 13 residues. The CDR3 coding sequence is TGTGCCAGCAGCTACTCACTCGAGTACGAGCAGTACTTC. Encoded protein: CASSYSLEYEQYF.

The chain is built from TRBV5-4 and TRBJ2-3; either TRBD1 or TRBD2 may fit D (5 bases each). The V end was cut by 1 base, the J end by 0 bases, with 12 bases between. Germline CDR1 is SGHNT and CDR2 is YYREEE (reference sequence). The CDR3 totals 16 residues. DNA of the CDR3: TGTGCCAGCAGCTTGCGAGGGGTGGTTAGCACAGATACGCAGTATTTT. Protein sequence: CASSLRGVVSTDTQYF. The whole variable domain, filled in from reference TRBV5-4 and TRBJ2-3, reads ETGVTQSPTHLIKTRGQQVTLRCSSQSGHNTVSWYQQALGQGPQFIFQYYREEENGRGNFPPRFSGLQFPNYSSELNVNALELDDSALYLCASSLRGVVSTDTQYFGPGTRLTVL.

This chain links TRBV28 with TRBJ1-5; no reliable D call. Germline V gene data show CDR1 as MDHEN and CDR2 as SYDVKM. Trimming removed 3 bases from V and 0 bases from J, with 18 bases in between. The CDR3 spans 18 residues. Here the CDR3 reads CASSLRKGSSISNQPQHF. The CDR3 nucleotides read TGTGCCAGCAGTTTGAGAAAAGGGAGTTCGATTAGCAATCAGCCCCAGCATTTT.

The chain carries TRBV7-9 and TRBJ1-2, with D possibly being TRBD1 (5 bases). The V gene lost 1 base and the J gene lost 8 bases, with 14 bases spanning the gap. This CDR3 spans 14 amino acids. In germline, CDR1 is SEHNR, CDR2 FQNEAQ (reference sequence). The chain's CDR3 is CASSLGQGDGGYTF. The CDR3 DNA reads as TGTGCCAGCAGCTTAGGGCAGGGAGATGGCGGCTACACCTTC.

The chain recombines TRBV21-1 with TRBJ2-3; TRBD2, the table's D call, was not compared with the DNA. TRBV21-1 is a pseudogene locus. CDR3 length equals 16 residues. The CDR3 is CASSQPTGTSTDTQYF. The CDR3 DNA reads as TGTGCCAGCAGCCAACCCACGGGTACTAGCACAGATACGCAGTATTTT.

CDR3 residues: CASSFGGSGGWYEQYF. Written as DNA, the CDR3 is TGTGCCAGCAGCTTTGGAGGTTCGGGGGGTTGGTACGAGCAGTACTTC. This chain uses TRBV5-4 with TRBJ2-7; TRBD2 matches 7 bases. Germline CDR1 is SGHNT and CDR2 is YYREEE (reference sequence). The J segment lost 4 bases and the V segment lost 2 bases, leaving 12 bases of the junction unmatched. The length of the CDR3 is 16 residues.

The chain couples TRBV2 to TRBJ2-4; 7 bases agree with TRBD1. Germline loops: CDR1 SNHLY, CDR2 FYNNEI. V shed 7 bases, J shed 0 bases, and the junction held 12 bases outside the gene matches. The length of the CDR3 is 17 residues. The CDR3 reads CASNAPGQRLAKNIQYF. The DNA for the CDR3 is TGTGCCAGCAACGCCCCGGGACAGCGACTAGCCAAAAACATTCAGTACTTC.

The rearrangement joins TRBV5-6 to TRBJ2-1; D is undetermined. This CDR3 spans 13 amino acids. CDR1 SGHDT and CDR2 YYEEEE come from the germline V gene. Trimming pared 1 base from V and 8 bases from J, leaving 10 bases between. The CDR3 DNA sequence: TGTGCCAGCAGCTTGATTCTCCAGGATGAGCAGTTCTTC. As protein: CASSLILQDEQFF.

This chain joins TRBV5-8 and TRBJ1-4; TRBD1 matches 7 bases. This CDR3 region has 14 residues. V lost 3 bases, J lost 7 bases, and 6 bases stayed unmatched. The germline CDR1 and CDR2 sequences are SGHTS and YDEGEE. This CDR3 is CASSSNYRGEKLFF. The CDR3 region has the DNA TGTGCCAGCAGCTCCAATTACAGGGGTGAAAAACTGTTTTTT.

V usage is TRBV30 and J usage is TRBJ2-2; D unresolved. Germline V gene lookup returns CDR1 GTSNPN and CDR2 SVGIG (reference sequence). V was trimmed by 2 bases and J by 5 bases, leaving 9 bases between them. The CDR3 totals 13 residues. DNA for the CDR3: TGTGCCTGGAGTTCAAACCCTACCGGGGAGCTGTTTTTT. The encoded protein is CAWSSNPTGELFF.

The chain recombines TRBV19 with TRBJ1-2, with 9 nucleotides matching TRBD1. The CDR3 is made up of 19 amino acids. The germline V gene has CDR1 LNHDA and CDR2 SQIVND (reference sequence). V lost 2 bases to trimming and J lost 3 bases; unmatched junction nucleotides: 16. CDR3 in DNA: TGTGCCAGTAGTATATCGAGGACAGGGGATTTCGGTTCGGACTATGGCTACACCTTC. Translation: CASSISRTGDFGSDYGYTF.

The rearrangement links TRBV11-3 to TRBJ2-7; D is uncertain. V shed 5 bases and J shed 6 bases, with 20 bases lying between them. The CDR3 extends over 15 amino acids. Germline V lookup: CDR1 SGHNT, CDR2 YENEEA. The CDR3 region is CASSGPGPAWGEQYF. CDR3 in DNA: TGTGCCAGCAGCGGGCCGGGCCCCGCTTGGGGCGAGCAGTACTTC.

The chain recombines TRBV6-1 with TRBJ2-3, with D uncertain. Trimming took off 3 bases at V and 2 bases at J, with 15 bases between the two ends. Germline V CDR1 and CDR2: MNHNS, SASEGT. This CDR3 is built from 16 residues. DNA for the CDR3: TGTGCCAGCAGTGATCAAACCTATTCGCCCACAGATACGCAGTATTTT. This translates into CASSDQTYSPTDTQYF.

CDR3 sequence reads: CASTPGWGRAADTQYF. DNA of the CDR3: TGTGCCAGCACCCCCGGGTGGGGGAGGGCGGCAGATACGCAGTATTTT. The gene calls are TRBV28 and TRBJ2-3, with 7 nucleotides matching TRBD2. V was clipped by 7 bases and J by 4 bases; unmatched bases: 14. This CDR3 spans 16 amino acids. Germline lookup yields CDR1 MDHEN and CDR2 SYDVKM.

V is TRBV29-1 and J is TRBJ1-6, with 7 bases matching TRBD1. Per germline, CDR1 SQVTM and CDR2 ANQGSEA. With V trimmed by 6 bases and J by 6 bases, 8 bases remained unmatched. The CDR3 totals 14 residues. The CDR3 coding sequence is TGCAGCGTCCAAACAGGGGACCGTAATTCACCCCTCCACTTT. Residues: CSVQTGDRNSPLHF.

The count of this clone is one. The chain joins TRBV6-5 to TRBJ2-7; D may match TRBD1 or TRBD2 (6 bases each). This CDR3 comprises 15 residues. Trimming took off 0 bases at V and 2 bases at J, with 11 bases between the two ends. Germline lookup yields CDR1 MNHEY and CDR2 SVGAGI. CDR3 loop: CASSYSPGAPYEQYF. The CDR3, as DNA: TGTGCCAGCAGTTACTCTCCGGGGGCCCCCTACGAGCAGTACTTC.

The chain employs TRBV7-8 and TRBJ2-7; 10 nucleotides align to TRBD1. Germline trimming cut 2 bases from V and 3 bases from J; bases unmatched to any gene: 7. The germline gives CDR1 SGHVS, CDR2 FQNEAQ. The CDR3 is 16 residues long. The CDR3 sequence: CASSLRQGAFFYEQYF. Here the CDR3 DNA reads TGTGCCAGCAGCTTAAGACAGGGGGCCTTTTTCTACGAGCAGTACTTC.

The V gene is TRBV5-1, the J gene TRBJ1-4, with D unresolved. CDR1 is SGHRS, CDR2 YFSETQ, per germline. V lost 4 bases, J lost 4 bases, and 14 bases lay in between. There are 15 residues in the CDR3. CDR3 amino acids: CASSREDGFNEKLFF. In DNA, the CDR3 is TGCGCCAGCAGCAGAGAGGACGGCTTTAATGAAAAACTGTTTTTT.